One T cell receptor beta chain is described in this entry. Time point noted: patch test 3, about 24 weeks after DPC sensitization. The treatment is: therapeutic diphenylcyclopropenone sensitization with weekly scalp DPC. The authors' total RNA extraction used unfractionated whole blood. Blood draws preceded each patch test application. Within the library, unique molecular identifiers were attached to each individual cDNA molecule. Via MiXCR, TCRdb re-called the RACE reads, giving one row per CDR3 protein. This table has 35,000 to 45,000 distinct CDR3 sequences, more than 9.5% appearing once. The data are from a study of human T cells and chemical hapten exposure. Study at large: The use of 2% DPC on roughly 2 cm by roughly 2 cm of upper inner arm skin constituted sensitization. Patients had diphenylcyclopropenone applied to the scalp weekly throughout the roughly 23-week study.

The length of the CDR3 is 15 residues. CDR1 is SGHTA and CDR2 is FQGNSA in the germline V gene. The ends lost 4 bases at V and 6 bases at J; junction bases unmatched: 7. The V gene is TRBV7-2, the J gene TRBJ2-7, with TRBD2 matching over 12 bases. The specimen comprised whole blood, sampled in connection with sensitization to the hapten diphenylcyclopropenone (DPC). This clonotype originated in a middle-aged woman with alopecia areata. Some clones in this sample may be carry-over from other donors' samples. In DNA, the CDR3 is TGTGCCAGCAGCTCCTCTAGCGGGAGGGCTTTCGAGCAGTACTTC. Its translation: CASSSSSGRAFEQYF.